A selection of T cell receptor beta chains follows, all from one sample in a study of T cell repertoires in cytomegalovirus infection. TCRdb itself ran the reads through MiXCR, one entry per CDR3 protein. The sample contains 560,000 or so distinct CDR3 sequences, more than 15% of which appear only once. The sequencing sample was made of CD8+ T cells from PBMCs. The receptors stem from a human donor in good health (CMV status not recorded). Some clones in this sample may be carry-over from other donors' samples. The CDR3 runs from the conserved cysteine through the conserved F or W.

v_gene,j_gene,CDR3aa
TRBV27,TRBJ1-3,CASKGLAGNTIYF
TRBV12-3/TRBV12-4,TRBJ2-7,CASDFTGKVHEQYF
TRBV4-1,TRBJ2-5,CASSQDTLAGGEDQETQYF
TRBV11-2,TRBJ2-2,CASSPHFRLARGAGELFF
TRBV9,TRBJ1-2,CASSGDRDLNYGYTF
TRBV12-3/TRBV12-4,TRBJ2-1,CASSPGIPKFF
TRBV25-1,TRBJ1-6,CASSEYRDGYSPLHF
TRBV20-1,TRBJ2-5,CSASFSGRAPQTQYF
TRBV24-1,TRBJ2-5,CATSDGTSGQETQYF
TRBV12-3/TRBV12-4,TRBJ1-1,CASSLEVYPEAFF
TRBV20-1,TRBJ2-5,CSASGYGRAEETQYF
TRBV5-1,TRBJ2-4,CASSSLTGLQPLAKNIQYF
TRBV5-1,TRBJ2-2,CASSFLRERGTGELFF
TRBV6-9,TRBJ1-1,CASSSTRSGARNTEAFF
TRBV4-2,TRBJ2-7,CASSQEGASEQYF
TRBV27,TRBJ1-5,CASSRTRMTGEAQPQHF
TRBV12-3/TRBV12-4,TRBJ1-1,CASSPPGQGEGEAFF
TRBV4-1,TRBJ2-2,CASSQVGQVGNTGELFF
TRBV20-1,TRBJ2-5,CSARDYASGMQETQYF
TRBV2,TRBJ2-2,CASSNPHRLGAGELFF
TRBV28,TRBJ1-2,CALRTETYGYTF
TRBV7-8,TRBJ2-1,CASSLGAGGVLPNEQFF
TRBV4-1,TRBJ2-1,CASSRDVSEQFF
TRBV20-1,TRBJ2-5,CSARKDRGRYQETQYF
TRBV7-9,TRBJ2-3,CASSPGAEGTDTQYF
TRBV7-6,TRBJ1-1,CASSPGGGDTEAFF
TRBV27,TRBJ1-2,CASSFGQGALGYTF
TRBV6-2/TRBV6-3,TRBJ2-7,CASSYDTGGPYEQYF
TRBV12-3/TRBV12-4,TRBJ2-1,CASKGARGAGNEQFF
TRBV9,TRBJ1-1,CASSPGTAKTEAFF
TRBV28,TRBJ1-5,CASSLRGRPQHF
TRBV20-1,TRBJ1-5,CSAAVTRVPSNQPQHF
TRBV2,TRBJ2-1,CASRSKGMEGGEQFF
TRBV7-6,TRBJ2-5,CASSLNFAGGKETQYF
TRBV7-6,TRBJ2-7,CASSIRTSGGLDEQYF
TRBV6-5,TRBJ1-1,CASGYIGQLDTEAFF
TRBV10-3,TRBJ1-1,CAISESWTEAFF
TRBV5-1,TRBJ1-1,CASRGQGRVGPEAFF
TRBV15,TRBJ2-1,CATSYRDHPADEQFF
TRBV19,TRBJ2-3,CASSRGYITDTQYF
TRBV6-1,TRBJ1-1,CASSESLTVAAEAFF
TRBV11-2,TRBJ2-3,CASSSILVGTDTQYF
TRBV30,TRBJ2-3,CAWSGTDTQYF
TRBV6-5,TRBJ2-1,CASSYSGERGSYNEQFF
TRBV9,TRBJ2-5,CASSPPWGETQYF
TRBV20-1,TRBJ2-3,CSSTSGRAWVTDTQYF
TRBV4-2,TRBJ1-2,CASSQGGGSDGYTF
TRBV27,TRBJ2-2,CASSDTGTGSNTGELFF
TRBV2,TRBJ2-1,CASSGGGYNNEQFF
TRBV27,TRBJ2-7,CASIVNHEQYF
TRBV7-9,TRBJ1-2,CASSPQGGVWYGYTF
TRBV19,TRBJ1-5,CASSRGHSNQPQHF
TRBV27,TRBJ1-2,CASSYQGNLYGYTF
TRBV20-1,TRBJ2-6,CSAEGSGANVLTF
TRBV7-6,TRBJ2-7,CASSGAGVYPYEQYF